These 14 T cell receptor beta chains share one sample of origin, sequenced in a study of blood T cell repertoires in COVID-19. Assay: immunoSEQ multiplex PCR; the TCRdb copy retains only in-frame clones and omits some. The data contain about 70,000 clones, just over 90% of them seen just once; the ten biggest clones take up 2% to 3%. Sequencing was done on a sample of peripheral blood. The source of these receptors is a man in his forties or fifties with COVID-19, enrolled during active disease.

The rearrangement links TRBV7-3 to TRBJ2-1, with 13 nucleotides matching TRBD2. V lost 5 bases and J lost 9; bases outside the gene matches: 10. The CDR3 consists of 16 residues. Germline V CDR1 and CDR2: SGHTA, FQGTGA. The CDR3 region is CASSPLGTSGIIEQFF. For the CDR3, the DNA is TGTGCCAGCAGCCCCTTAGGGACTAGCGGGATTATTGAGCAGTTCTTC.

This clone was seen only a few times. The chain carries TRBV15 and TRBJ1-1; no clear D. With 0 bases removed from V and 1 base from J, the gap between germline ends came to 6 bases. The germline V gene has CDR1 LNHNV and CDR2 YYDKDF (reference sequence). The CDR3 extends over 14 amino acids. The CDR3 DNA reads as TGTGCCACCAGCAGAGATCGGGGGAACACTGAAGCTTTCTTT. This gives the protein CATSRDRGNTEAFF.

The chain is built from TRBV9 and TRBJ2-3, with 8 bases aligning to TRBD2. This CDR3 has 15 amino acids. Germline trimming cut 4 bases from V and 2 bases from J; bases unmatched to any gene: 6. Germline V gives CDR1 SGDLS, CDR2 YYNGEE. As DNA, the CDR3 is TGTGCCAGCAGCCCCCGGGGGGGGGCCACAGATACGCAGTATTTT. It translates to CASSPRGGATDTQYF.

This clone appeared a single time. This chain uses TRBV18 with TRBJ2-7; D is unresolved. This CDR3 has 16 residues. Germline lookup yields CDR1 KGHSH and CDR2 LQKENI. With 2 bases removed from V and 0 bases from J, the gap between germline ends came to 14 bases. The CDR3 DNA reads as TGTGCCAGCTCACCAGGAAGACTTGTTAGCTCCTACGAGCAGTACGTC. It codes for CASSPGRLVSSYEQYV.

The chain uses TRBV6-2 or TRBV6-3 and TRBJ2-1; no clear D gene. The V and J ends lost 6 bases and 6 bases respectively, with 15 bases between them. CDR3 length: 14 residues. Per germline, CDR1 MNHEY and CDR2 SVGEGT. The CDR3 region has the DNA TGTGCCAGCAGCCCGAGGATAAGAGGCAATGAGCAGTTCTTC. Translated: CASSPRIRGNEQFF.

CDR3 sequence: CSAPGNTEAFF. CDR3 nucleotide sequence: TGCAGTGCTCCAGGAAACACTGAAGCTTTCTTT. The rearrangement uses TRBV20-1 and TRBJ1-1, with D uncertain. The CDR3 covers 11 residues. The V gene's germline CDR1 is DFQATT and CDR2 SNEGSKA (reference sequence). Trimming took off 5 bases at V and 2 bases at J, with 6 bases between the two ends.

The rearrangement uses TRBV2 and TRBJ2-5, with D hard to call. Germline-derived CDR1 and CDR2 are SNHLY and FYNNEI. The V end was cut by 0 bases, the J end by 6 bases, with 14 bases between. The CDR3 spans 15 residues. The CDR3 here is CASSEADLRKKTQYF. CDR3 in DNA: TGTGCCAGCAGTGAAGCGGATTTGCGGAAAAAGACCCAGTACTTC.

This sequence joins TRBV7-3 and TRBJ1-1; D is uncertain. With 1 base removed from V and 5 bases from J, the gap between germline ends came to 11 bases. CDR1 SGHTA and CDR2 FQGTGA come from the germline V gene. The CDR3 has 14 amino acids. CDR3 loop: CASSLMGGGTEAFF. The CDR3 nucleotides are TGTGCCAGCAGCTTAATGGGAGGCGGGACTGAAGCTTTCTTT.

The rearrangement uses TRBV28 and TRBJ1-2, with a tentative D call TRBD1 (5 bases). Looked up from germline, CDR1 is MDHEN and CDR2 is SYDVKM. The CDR3 runs 14 residues. With 2 bases removed from V and 4 bases from J, the gap between germline ends came to 11 bases. The CDR3 DNA is TGTGCCAGCAGTTTAAGTGGAGGGGCCTATGGCTACACCTTC. Translating gives CASSLSGGAYGYTF.

The J gene is TRBJ1-5, the V gene TRBV20-1; no clear D. This CDR3 is built from 10 residues. Germline V lookup: CDR1 DFQATT, CDR2 SNEGSKA (reference sequence). The CDR3 here is CSVGNQPQHF. DNA of the CDR3: TGCAGCGTCGGGAATCAGCCCCAGCATTTT.

The V call is TRBV29-1, the J call TRBJ2-2, with TRBD1 matching over 7 bases. J gave up 6 bases and V 4 bases, and 11 bases lay outside the gene matches. Germline V lookup: CDR1 SQVTM, CDR2 ANQGSEA. This CDR3 is built from 15 residues. CDR3 bases: TGCAGCGTTGTATACCCGACAGGGACCGCCGGGGAGCTGTTTTTT. This codes for CSVVYPTGTAGELFF.

This chain connects TRBV19 to TRBJ1-2, with 8 bases fitting TRBD1. V was pared by 5 bases and J by 8 bases, with 7 bases of the junction left unmatched. The CDR3 extends over 13 amino acids. The germline V gene encodes CDR1 LNHDA and CDR2 SQIVND (reference sequence). This CDR3 is CASSHGQGDGYTF. Here the CDR3 DNA reads TGTGCCAGTAGTCACGGACAGGGAGACGGCTACACCTTC.

The chain combines TRBV9 with TRBJ2-5; 9 bases match TRBD1. This CDR3 contains 15 residues. Trimming removed 4 bases from V and 2 bases from J; junction bases left unmatched: 6. The germline V gene encodes CDR1 SGDLS and CDR2 YYNGEE. The CDR3 spells CASSTPGTGQETQYF. The CDR3 DNA reads TGTGCCAGCAGCACCCCCGGGACAGGGCAAGAGACCCAGTACTTC.

V and J are TRBV3-1 (or the pseudogene TRBV3-2) and TRBJ2-2; D not resolved. With 0 bases removed from V and 13 bases from J, the gap between germline ends came to 6 bases. Germline V gene sequence: CDR1 LGHDT, CDR2 YNNKEL (reference sequence). The CDR3 is made up of 11 amino acids. Here the CDR3 reads CASSQEGPLFF. The DNA for the CDR3 is TGTGCCAGCAGCCAAGAGGGCCCGCTGTTTTTT.